This TCR beta chain was sequenced in a study of Graves' ophthalmopathy and Graves' hyperthyroidism (dated by TCRdb to 2016 to 2019). About the study as a whole: Peripheral blood samples were taken at the time of initial diagnosis, before any treatment was given. To tell Graves' ophthalmopathy apart from Graves' hyperthyroidism, and to predict which patients would progress to ophthalmopathy, the study relied on TCR beta repertoire signatures. In total, under 150 blood samples were TCR-sequenced: 40 to 45 ophthalmopathy, about 75 hyperthyroidism and some 17 hyperthyroidism-to-ophthalmopathy patients. A discovery set of 100 patients (43 ophthalmopathy, 57 stable hyperthyroidism) was enrolled to explore V-J signatures distinguishing ophthalmopathy from hyperthyroidism. For independent validation, a separate cohort was made up of around 18 hyperthyroidism patients plus 17 patients who later progressed from hyperthyroidism to ophthalmopathy. In over 5 hyperthyroidism patients, the T-cell repertoire of thyroid tissue was compared with the T-cell repertoire of blood. After sampling, hyperthyroidism patients received methimazole starting at 30 mg daily, and ophthalmopathy patients received high-dose intravenous methylprednisolone.

This clonotype has ten or more counts. The antigen it recognizes is unknown. Base quality data are lacking; no much larger clone is found one base away. Cut back by 3 bases and 4 bases, the V and J ends lie 7 bases apart. The CDR3 runs 12 residues from the cysteine to the phenylalanine. Here the CDR3 DNA is all that survives: 36 bases in frame from base 1. CDR1 and CDR2 (SGHKS, YYEKEE) derive from the germline V gene (reference sequence). TCR beta CDR3 regions were amplified from RNA transcripts for repertoire sequencing. HTBI primers and the Qiagen OneStep RT-PCR kit were used in a first-round RT-PCR, which was followed by a second-round multiplex PCR, size selection and purification. Libraries were sequenced on an Illumina HiSeq2000 using paired-end 100 bp reads. Turning to the authors' computational methods: Reads were processed with SOAPnuke, discarding reads with adapters, uncalled bases, mean Phred below 15, or no exact constant-primer or identifier match. COPE v1.2.5 was used to merge high-quality paired reads. Unique nucleotide sequences were defined as clonotypes and aligned to IMGT TRB V, D and J references using MiTCR v1.1. Analysis was restricted to V-J combinations with a frequency above 0.0001, which covered about 99% of repertoires. A TCR clonal expansion and chaos score per V-J combination was defined as the ratio of F50 clonal expansion to chaos observed in the TCRdist matrix. Welch's t-statistics and random forest were used to reduce the features to about 14 V-J combinations, which were then used as input to a naive Bayes classifier. Thyroid-blood repertoire similarity was quantified with the Morisita-Horn index. The public reads were quality trimmed at Q25 with fastp and then assembled into clones with MiXCR by TCRdb, keeping productive beta chains. Duplicate CDR3 protein sequences are folded into a single record with the most common DNA and genes. The V and J calls and clone size come from TCRdb's table, not from the authors' own analysis. The table for this sample lists about 740,000 distinct CDR3 sequences; roughly two fifths of them were counted only once. Clones ranked in the top ten supply about 40% of the sample.

On the study overall, not on this receptor specifically: Among expanded thyroid clonotypes with frequency above 0.001, most also showed up in blood, which suggests that blood repertoires may reflect the thyroid immune response. The 13-signature model separated ophthalmopathy from stable hyperthyroidism with about 86% sensitivity and roughly 84% specificity in cross-validation, and 80%/75% in the test set. In validation, the model predicted ophthalmopathy progression with about 71% sensitivity and about 77% specificity; some 13 predicted patients were CT-confirmed with GO in a median of around 6.5 months. Sample size was not predetermined statistically, and investigators were not blinded to group allocation.

Patients with ophthalmopathy had moderately to severely active disease, with a Clinical Activity Score of 3 or more, a NOSPECS grade of 4 or more, and a disease duration of less than 3 months. Patients with other autoimmune diseases, uncontrolled infections, pregnancy or lactation were excluded from the study. Clinical symptoms, serum thyroxine, TRAb, thyroid ultrasound and orbital computed tomography formed the basis of the diagnosis. PBMCs were isolated from about 9 ml of fresh peripheral blood by Ficoll-Paque density gradient centrifugation. Trizol reagent was used to extract the total RNA, and its quality was then checked on an Agilent 2100 Bioanalyzer.

The origin of this receptor is an adult man with Graves' ophthalmopathy. The sequence joins TRBV5-5 to TRBJ1-2; the best D guess is TRBD1, with 5 bases matching. Sequences were obtained from peripheral blood. The DNA sequence is as follows: TGTGCCAGCAGCTGGGGGGTCTATGGCTACACCTTC. Its protein is CASSWGVYGYTF.